Following are 31 T cell receptor beta chains from one sample sequenced in a study of patients and donors after allogeneic stem cell transplantation. One entry per CDR3 protein, called by TCRdb with MiXCR from the RT-PCR reads. Of about a million distinct CDR3 sequences listed, about 20% are singletons. Sequenced input: blood, either unsorted or a sorted T cell fraction (not recorded which). These receptors all stem from a human donor who was either an allogeneic HSCT recipient or a stem cell or donor lymphocyte infusion donor (not recorded which). It is not recorded whose cells these are; they may come from a transplant donor.

This clonotype was counted between two and nine times. This chain links TRBV5-1 with TRBJ2-1; D call uncertain. CDR1 SGHRS and CDR2 YFSETQ come from the germline V gene. CDR3 length: 16 residues. Trimming left V 1 base short and J 0 bases short, with 11 bases between. The CDR3 DNA sequence: TGCGCCAGCAGCTTGACCGAAATGGGCTCCTACAATGAGCAGTTCTTC. This codes for CASSLTEMGSYNEQFF.

The J gene is TRBJ2-6, the V gene TRBV3-1; D is possibly TRBD1 (6 bases). This CDR3 comprises 17 residues. CDR1 and CDR2 (germline): LGHDT, YNNKEL (reference sequence). V was trimmed by 1 base and J by 0 bases, leaving 10 bases between them. CDR3: CASSQAQGLSGANVLTF. Here the CDR3 DNA reads TGTGCCAGCAGCCAAGCCCAGGGGCTCTCTGGGGCCAACGTCCTGACTTTC.

In this sample, this clonotype turned up a few times. The chain uses TRBV18 and TRBJ2-7, with D possibly being TRBD1 (6 bases). This CDR3 has 14 residues. Trimming took 3 bases from V and 2 from J, leaving 11 bases between them. CDR1 is KGHSH and CDR2 is LQKENI in the germline V gene. CDR3 protein: CASSPRQATYEQYF. Here the CDR3 DNA reads TGTGCCAGCTCACCTCGACAGGCAACCTACGAGCAGTACTTC. The whole variable domain, filled in from reference TRBV18 and TRBJ2-7, reads NAGVMQNPRHLVRRRGQEARLRCSPMKGHSHVYWYRQLPEEGLKFMVYLQKENIIDESGMPKERFSAEFPKEGPSILRIQQVVRGDSAAYFCASSPRQATYEQYFGPGTRLTVT.

This clonotype was recorded many times. V usage is TRBV9 and J usage is TRBJ2-1; 10 bases are shared with TRBD2. The CDR3 is 16 residues long. J was trimmed by 5 bases and V by 1 base; bases with no gene match: 6. Germline assignment: CDR1 SGDLS and CDR2 YYNGEE. The CDR3 here is CASSVRRTSGDNEQFF. Here the CDR3 DNA reads TGTGCCAGCAGCGTACGGAGGACTAGCGGAGACAATGAGCAGTTCTTC.

This chain joins TRBV2 and TRBJ2-4, with D perhaps matching TRBD1 (5 bases). The germline V gene has CDR1 SNHLY and CDR2 FYNNEI. Between the trimmed V and J ends, which lost 10 bases and 7 bases, there was a span of 17 bases. The CDR3 covers 13 residues. The CDR3 sequence: CAILVLGVNIQYF. The CDR3 region has the DNA TGTGCCATCCTCGTCTTAGGGGTTAACATTCAGTACTTC.

This chain links TRBV27 with TRBJ2-3; D unclear. Germline values: CDR1 MNHEY, CDR2 SMNVEV (reference sequence). This CDR3 comprises 11 residues. Trimming pared 6 bases from V and 5 bases from J, leaving 6 bases between. The CDR3 region has the DNA TGTGCCAGCAGGGGAAAAGATACGCAGTATTTT. As protein: CASRGKDTQYF.

The chain is built from TRBV9 and TRBJ2-7, with 7 bases matching TRBD1. After removal of 0 bases from V and 2 bases from J, the junction contained 5 bases not matched to a gene. The CDR3 is 15 residues long. CDR1 SGDLS and CDR2 YYNGEE come from the germline V gene. Here the CDR3 reads CASSVEQGSTYEQYF. In DNA form, the CDR3 reads TGTGCCAGCAGCGTAGAACAGGGGTCCACCTACGAGCAGTACTTC.

This clonotype was counted between two and nine times. The chain couples TRBV5-5 to TRBJ2-7, with TRBD2 matching over 14 bases. CDR1 and CDR2 (germline): SGHKS, YYEKEE (reference sequence). V dropped 2 bases and J dropped 3; count of bases not matched to a gene: 1. The CDR3 contains 15 residues. Here the CDR3 reads CASSFGTSGGYEQYF. As DNA, the CDR3 is TGTGCCAGCAGCTTCGGGACTAGCGGGGGCTACGAGCAGTACTTC.

This chain connects TRBV12-3 or TRBV12-4 to TRBJ2-6, with D possibly being TRBD1 (6 bases). V shed 6 bases and J shed 1 base, with 19 bases lying between them. CDR3 length equals 18 residues. The CDR3 loop is CASRDSGQRISGANVLTF. The CDR3 coding sequence is TGTGCCAGCAGAGACTCCGGACAGCGGATATCTGGGGCCAACGTCCTGACTTTC.

V is TRBV6-5 and J is TRBJ2-1; 9 positions agree with TRBD2. The CDR3 extends over 16 amino acids. Trimming at V came to 2 bases and at J to 6 bases, leaving 8 bases not matched to a gene. The germline gives CDR1 MNHEY, CDR2 SVGAGI. The CDR3 DNA reads TGTGCCAGCAGTTACACGCGACTAGCGGCACTCAATGAGCAGTTCTTC. Translating gives CASSYTRLAALNEQFF.

The V call is TRBV3-1, the J call TRBJ2-7, with 12 bases lining up with TRBD1. This CDR3 is built from 16 residues. V shed 3 bases, J shed 5 bases, and the junction held 8 bases outside the gene matches. Per the germline V gene, CDR1 is LGHDT and CDR2 is YNNKEL (reference sequence). CDR3 residues: CASSQKPGQGAHEQYF. For the CDR3, the DNA is TGTGCCAGCAGCCAGAAACCGGGACAGGGGGCCCACGAGCAGTACTTC.

The chain employs TRBV9 and TRBJ2-6, with 8 bases aligning to TRBD1. The V gene's germline CDR1 is SGDLS and CDR2 YYNGEE. The CDR3 extends over 18 amino acids. After removal of 1 base from V and 2 bases from J, the junction contained 8 bases not matched to a gene. In DNA form, the CDR3 reads TGTGCCAGCAGCGTAAGTTCGACAGGGGCTGCTGGGGCCAACGTCCTGACTTTC. Translation gives CASSVSSTGAAGANVLTF. Supplemented by reference TRBV9 and TRBJ2-6, the full variable domain reads DSGVTQTPKHLITATGQRVTLRCSPRSGDLSVYWYQQSLDQGLQFLIQYYNGEERAKGNILERFSAQQFPDLHSELNLSSLELGDSALYFCASSVSSTGAAGANVLTFGAGSRLTVL.

This rearrangement joins TRBV25-1 to TRBJ2-7; 8 nucleotides line up with TRBD1. The CDR3 has 14 amino acids. The germline V gene has CDR1 MGHDK and CDR2 SYGVNS. V dropped 6 bases and J dropped 7; count of bases not matched to a gene: 11. This chain's CDR3 is CASSRSRGRDEQYF. The CDR3 region has the DNA TGTGCCAGCAGCCGTTCCAGGGGGCGCGATGAGCAGTACTTC.

J is TRBJ1-1 and V is TRBV4-1, with TRBD1 matching 10 bases. This CDR3 contains 18 residues. Germline V CDR1 and CDR2: MGHRA, YSYEKL. The V segment lost 2 bases and the J segment 0 bases; nucleotides outside the gene matches: 9. The CDR3 protein is CASSQSGQGGYLNTEAFF. As DNA, the CDR3 is TGCGCCAGCAGCCAATCCGGACAGGGGGGTTATTTGAACACTGAAGCTTTCTTT.

This clonotype was seen only a few times. This rearrangement joins TRBV7-2 to TRBJ1-1; D remains unclear. V was cut by 1 base and J by 2 bases, with 14 bases left in between. The CDR3 has 16 residues. Germline CDR1 SGHTA, CDR2 FQGNSA. CDR3 in amino acids: CASSLGSRRFNTEAFF. Here the CDR3 DNA reads TGTGCCAGCAGCTTAGGATCCCGGCGCTTCAACACTGAAGCTTTCTTT.

The chain joins TRBV20-1 to TRBJ2-7; a possible D gene is TRBD1 (5 bases). Germline CDR1 and CDR2: DFQATT and SNEGSKA (reference sequence). Trimming removed 1 base at V and 3 bases at J, with 16 bases between. The CDR3 length is 15 residues. The CDR3, as DNA: TGCAGTGCTAGAGGATCGACAGTCGGCTTCTACGAGCAGTACTTC. It specifies CSARGSTVGFYEQYF.

The chain uses TRBV3-1 and TRBJ2-5; D tentatively fits TRBD1 or TRBD2 (6 bases each). This CDR3 region has 14 residues. V was shortened by 11 bases and J by 5 bases, with 21 bases between the two germline ends. Germline V gives CDR1 LGHDT, CDR2 YNNKEL (reference sequence). CDR3 sequence: CAGSPRGQRETQYF. CDR3 nucleotide sequence: TGTGCCGGCTCCCCACGGGGGCAGAGGGAGACCCAGTACTTC.

This clonotype was found a few times. V and J are TRBV10-3 and TRBJ1-3; D remains unclear. Trimming took off 3 bases at V and 0 bases at J, with 12 bases between the two ends. The CDR3 spans 16 residues. Germline CDR1 ENHRY, CDR2 SYGVKD. CDR3 sequence (DNA): TGTGCCATCAGTGACTTTGGAGGAGGCTCTGGAAACACCATATATTTT. Its translation is CAISDFGGGSGNTIYF.

This clonotype appeared a few times. V gene TRBV7-2 combines with J gene TRBJ1-2; TRBD1 matches 7 bases. J gave up 7 bases and V 6 bases, and 8 bases lay outside the gene matches. CDR1 is SGHTA, CDR2 FQGNSA, per germline. This CDR3 is built from 13 residues. CDR3 DNA: TGTGCCAGCAGTCCACAGGGGAAGTTTGGCTACACCTTC. It translates to CASSPQGKFGYTF.

This clonotype came up once. V is TRBV7-3 and J is TRBJ2-3; TRBD2 agrees at 11 bases. The CDR3 consists of 18 residues. Losses at the gene ends were 1 base for V and 6 bases for J; bases not matched to a gene: 12. Germline lookup yields CDR1 SGHTA and CDR2 FQGTGA. CDR3 region: CASSLRGRASGRRDTQYF. The CDR3 nucleotides read TGTGCCAGCAGCTTAAGGGGTCGGGCTAGCGGGAGGAGGGATACGCAGTATTTT.

The table lists this clonotype with a few counts. The chain carries TRBV6-1 and TRBJ2-3, with 10 nucleotides matching TRBD2. CDR3 size: 15 residues. Germline V gene lookup returns CDR1 MNHNS and CDR2 SASEGT. V lost 7 bases and J lost 4; bases outside the gene matches: 8. The CDR3 loop is CASTQGGTSADTQYF. CDR3 DNA: TGTGCCAGCACTCAAGGGGGGACTAGCGCAGATACGCAGTATTTT.

V gene TRBV6-5 combines with J gene TRBJ1-2; 8 nucleotides line up with TRBD1. The CDR3 spans 17 residues. Looked up from germline, CDR1 is MNHEY and CDR2 is SVGAGI. With V trimmed by 1 base and J by 2 bases, 9 bases remained unmatched. CDR3: CASSYWEGGQGNYGYTF. CDR3 in DNA: TGTGCCAGCAGTTACTGGGAGGGCGGACAGGGCAACTATGGCTACACCTTC.

This clonotype was observed a handful of times. The V gene is TRBV7-9, the J gene TRBJ1-1; TRBD1 is a possible D gene (5 bases). The germline V and J ends were trimmed by 5 bases and 1 base, with 14 bases remaining between them. The CDR3 contains 15 residues. Germline CDR1 is SEHNR and CDR2 is FQNEAQ (reference sequence). The CDR3 loop reads CASSPPGRQNTEAFF. The CDR3 DNA is TGTGCCAGCAGCCCTCCGGGACGGCAGAACACTGAAGCTTTCTTT.

This clonotype was detected a few times. This sequence joins TRBV3-1 and TRBJ2-7; D might be TRBD1 or TRBD2, each matching 6 bases. Per the germline V gene, CDR1 is LGHDT and CDR2 is YNNKEL (reference sequence). The V end lost 4 bases, the J end lost 1 base, and 14 bases lay between the germline ends. The CDR3 extends over 15 amino acids. The CDR3 loop is CASSRAWGASYEQYF. The CDR3 coding sequence is TGTGCCAGCAGCCGCGCGTGGGGGGCATCCTACGAGCAGTACTTC.

CDR3 protein: CASSIDRIGGYEQYF. The CDR3, as DNA: TGTGCCAGTAGTATAGATCGGATAGGGGGCTACGAGCAGTACTTC. The chain joins TRBV19 to TRBJ2-7, with D possibly matching TRBD1 (6 bases). The germline V and J ends were trimmed by 0 bases and 3 bases, with 12 bases remaining between them. The length of the CDR3 is 15 residues. Germline V lookup: CDR1 LNHDA, CDR2 SQIVND (reference sequence).

This clonotype was observed at least ten times. This rearrangement joins TRBV6-5 to TRBJ2-7; D assignment may be TRBD1 or TRBD2 (5 bases each). This CDR3 comprises 14 residues. Trimming shortened V by 2 bases and J by 6 bases, and 14 bases separated the two germline ends. The germline V gene has CDR1 MNHEY and CDR2 SVGAGI. The CDR3 sequence is CASSYGTVLSEQYF. The CDR3 DNA reads as TGTGCCAGCAGTTACGGGACGGTGCTGAGCGAGCAGTACTTC.

This sequence joins TRBV6-5 and TRBJ2-5; D is perhaps TRBD2 (6 bases). Looked up from germline, CDR1 is MNHEY and CDR2 is SVGAGI. There are 14 residues in the CDR3. V lost 3 bases and J 5 bases, leaving 13 bases between the germline ends. CDR3 in DNA: TGTGCCAGCAGTTATAGCGGCAGCGGGGAGACCCAGTACTTC. Its protein product is CASSYSGSGETQYF.

The gene calls are TRBV25-1 and TRBJ1-2; weak D call: TRBD1 (6 bases). The germline V and J ends were trimmed by 4 bases and 6 bases, with 12 bases remaining between them. The germline V gene has CDR1 MGHDK and CDR2 SYGVNS. CDR3 length equals 13 residues. CDR3 region: CASSALGADGYTF. The DNA for the CDR3 is TGTGCCAGCAGTGCCTTGGGGGCCGATGGCTACACCTTC.

This chain joins TRBV7-9 and TRBJ2-7; 7 nucleotides align to TRBD2. J was trimmed by 2 bases and V by 5 bases; bases with no gene match: 9. Per germline, CDR1 SEHNR and CDR2 FQNEAQ (reference sequence). CDR3 size: 15 residues. The CDR3 here is CASSTLSGTPYEQYF. The DNA of the CDR3 is TGTGCCAGCAGCACCCTAAGCGGGACCCCCTACGAGCAGTACTTC.

CDR3 sequence (DNA): TGTGCCAGCAGCTTATCCATGGGACAGTACAATGAGCAGTTCTTC. Amino acid sequence: CASSLSMGQYNEQFF. The rearrangement uses TRBV7-6 and TRBJ2-1; TRBD1 matches at 7 bases. Per germline, CDR1 SGHVS and CDR2 FNYEAQ. J lost 4 bases, V lost 2 bases, and 5 bases had no gene match. The CDR3 runs to 15 residues. The variable domain in full, with the rest retrieved from reference TRBV7-6 and TRBJ2-1, is GAGVSQSPRYKVTKRGQDVALRCDPISGHVSLYWYRQALGQGPEFLTYFNYEAQQDKSGLPNDRFSAERPEGSISTLTIQRTEQRDSAMYRCASSLSMGQYNEQFFGPGTRLTVL.

The chain couples TRBV7-2 to TRBJ1-4; D might be TRBD1 (5 bases). V lost 5 bases to trimming and J lost 7 bases, with 17 bases between them. This CDR3 is built from 15 residues. Germline loops: CDR1 SGHTA, CDR2 FQGNSA. CDR3 coding DNA: TGTGCCAGCAGCACCTACAGGAATGGAGCTGAAAAACTGTTTTTT. Its protein is CASSTYRNGAEKLFF.